This TCR beta chain was recovered during a study of blood T cell repertoires in COVID-19. Study as a whole: Acute-phase and convalescent COVID-19 samples originated in the United States, Italy and Spain. Sources were T cells, B-cell-depleted T cells, or PBMCs; the material itself was cDNA or gDNA.

Germline-derived CDR1 and CDR2 are SGHTA and FQGTGA. The CDR3 runs 15 residues. V dropped 5 bases and J dropped 2 bases, with 13 bases sitting between them. In its sample, this clone was seen once. Here immunoSEQ multiplex PCR was the method, and the copy in TCRdb shows in-frame clones only, minus some. The sample includes around 400,000 clones, approximately 93% of them seen just once. Sequencing used PBMCs or T cells enriched from blood (not recorded which). This receptor was identified in a woman between 40 and 50 years old who had been exposed to COVID-19. The chain is built from TRBV7-3 and TRBJ2-1; D is possibly TRBD2 (6 bases). The CDR3 region has the DNA TGTGCCAGCAGCCCGGGAGTGGGAGCCTACAATGAGCAGTTCTTC. Encoded protein: CASSPGVGAYNEQFF.